This T cell receptor (beta chain) was observed in a study of T-cell memory formation after mild COVID-19. For the study at large: TCR clusters mostly belonged to single donors. Regarding the study as a whole: Mainly in CM and EM were contracting CD4+ clones; CD8+ were in EMRA. Among clones contracting day 15 to 85, CD4/CD8 was balanced, whereas later expanders leaned CD4+.

The CDR3 is made up of 16 amino acids. V lost 5 bases, J lost 5 bases, and 11 bases stayed unmatched. Germline lookup yields CDR1 LGHNA and CDR2 YNFKEQ. This clonotype was picked up a small number of times. Its antigen is unknown. Each CDR3 protein gets one entry after TCRdb re-called the 5' RACE reads with MiXCR. Of a few hundred thousand distinct CDR3 sequences in the sample, around 21% were seen once. The genes are TRBV4-2 and TRBJ2-5; 10 nucleotides align to TRBD2. The source material was PBMCs or a T cell subset sorted from them (not recorded which). The source is an adult woman who had mild COVID-19 (a few samples of this study predate the infection). Cell type and time point are not known. This CDR3 is CASSRGGASGSETQYF. CDR3 in DNA: TGTGCCAGCAGCAGGGGGGGCGCTAGCGGGAGTGAGACCCAGTACTTC.